A selection of T cell receptor beta chains follows, all from one sample in a study of shared clonotypes between healthy human individuals. Sequenced by immunoSEQ multiplex PCR; TCRdb stores in-frame clones only, minus some. Here the sample spans roughly 1,000,000 clones, more than 75% being singletons. Sequenced: memory CD4+ T cells from PBMCs. Receptors originate from a man aged 18 to 30 in good health. Some clones in this sample may be carry-over from other donors' samples. Both conserved end residues are part of each CDR3. The D gene is left open where the match is weak. Clone size appears in some rows only: once, few, many, or a class for an expanded clone.

j_call,d_call,clone_size,cdr3_length,v_call,cdr3_nt,cdr3_aa
TRBJ2-7,TRBD2,-,15,TRBV10-3,TGTGCCATCAGTGGGCCGGGACTAGCGAGTTACGAGCAGTACTTC,CAISGPGLASYEQYF
TRBJ1-2,TRBD1,-,15,TRBV25-1,TGTGCCAGCAGGGGGATTGGACAGGGCCTCTATGGCTACACCTTC,CASRGIGQGLYGYTF
TRBJ1-5,-,-,14,TRBV30,TGTGCCTGGAGTGTACGCCGATTCAATCAGCCCCAGCATTTT,CAWSVRRFNQPQHF
TRBJ1-2,-,once,11,TRBV28,TGTGCCTCTAATGCTAACTATGGCTACACCTTC,CASNANYGYTF
TRBJ2-5,-,-,15,TRBV7-9,TGTGCCAGCAGCTCTCAGCGGCGGGCCCAAGGGGACCAGTACTTC,CASSSQRRAQGDQYF
TRBJ2-3,TRBD2,-,17,TRBV5-1,TGCGCCAGCAGCCCCGGGGCGGGAGGAAGGGACACAGATACGCAGTATTTT,CASSPGAGGRDTDTQYF
TRBJ2-2,-,-,14,TRBV4-1,TGCGCCAGCAGCCAAGTGGGGAATTCCGGGGAGCTGTTTTTT,CASSQVGNSGELFF
TRBJ2-2,-,-,13,TRBV11-3,TGTGCCAGCAGCTTAAGGAACACCGGGGAGCTGTTTTTT,CASSLRNTGELFF
TRBJ2-7,-,few,14,TRBV30,TGTGCCTGGAGTGTACAAGGGCGCTCCTACGAGCAGTACTTC,CAWSVQGRSYEQYF
TRBJ2-5,-,many,18,TRBV7-2,TGTGCCAGCAGCTTAGAATTGGCGCTTGAGTGGTACCAAGAGACCCAGTACTTC,CASSLELALEWYQETQYF
TRBJ2-7,-,-,12,TRBV6-1,TGTGCCAGCAGTGATCCTACGGGGGAGCAGTACTTC,CASSDPTGEQYF
TRBJ1-4,TRBD1,few,16,TRBV28,TGTGCCAGCAGTTCCTTCAGGGGGCGAGGGAATGAAAAACTGTTTTTT,CASSSFRGRGNEKLFF
TRBJ1-5,TRBD1,once,15,TRBV6-1,TGTGCCAGCAACCTAGGACAGGTAGGCAATCAGCCCCAGCATTTT,CASNLGQVGNQPQHF
TRBJ1-2,-,-,15,TRBV6-6,TGTGCCAGCAGTCAACTAAGGGGAACAGGGCGCGGCTACACCTTC,CASSQLRGTGRGYTF
TRBJ1-2,TRBD1,-,13,TRBV6-6,TGTGCCAGCACCCTGACAGGGAAGGGGGGCTACACCTTC,CASTLTGKGGYTF
TRBJ2-7,TRBD1,-,16,TRBV28,TGTGCCAGCAGTTTGGCCGGGACAGGGGGTACCTACGAGCAGTACTTC,CASSLAGTGGTYEQYF
TRBJ2-7,TRBD2,-,14,TRBV7-6,TGTGCCAGCAGCTTAGTCGGTGGGGGGGGCGAGCAGTACTTC,CASSLVGGGGEQYF
TRBJ2-1,TRBD2,-,17,TRBV27,TGTGCCAGCAGTTTTGCACTAACTAGCGGGGATATCAATGAGCAGTTCTTC,CASSFALTSGDINEQFF
TRBJ2-5,TRBD2,-,15,TRBV6-6,TGTGCCAGCAGTTACTCTGGGACTAGCGGGGAGACCCAGTACTTC,CASSYSGTSGETQYF
TRBJ1-1,-,-,14,TRBV28,TGTGCCAGCAGTTTACGGACCGTAGTAACTGAAGCTTTCTTT,CASSLRTVVTEAFF
TRBJ1-2,-,once,14,TRBV7-8,TGTGCCAGCAGCTTAATAGGTCCGGACTATGGCTACACCTTC,CASSLIGPDYGYTF
TRBJ1-1,-,-,14,TRBV5-4,TGTGCCAGCAGGGGCGACAAGGGTTTAGCTGAAGCTTTCTTT,CASRGDKGLAEAFF
TRBJ1-3,-,-,17,TRBV5-6,TGTGCCAGCAGCTTGAACCCGCATCCCCCCTCTGGAAACACCATATATTTT,CASSLNPHPPSGNTIYF
TRBJ2-2,-,-,12,TRBV7-2,TGTGCCAGCAGCCGTTACGGGGGGGAGCTGTTTTTT,CASSRYGGELFF
TRBJ1-5,TRBD1,-,14,TRBV30,TGTGCCTGGGCCGGGACAGGGTTAAGTCAGCCCCAGCATTTT,CAWAGTGLSQPQHF
TRBJ2-1,-,-,14,TRBV9,TGTGCCAGCAGCGTAGTGTGGGGGTCCGATGAGCAGTTCTTC,CASSVVWGSDEQFF
TRBJ1-1,TRBD1,-,14,TRBV28,TGTGCCAGCGGGGACAGTATCCGGGACACTGAAGCTTTCTTT,CASGDSIRDTEAFF
TRBJ2-7,-,-,15,TRBV27,TGTGCCAGCAGTTCGGGATGGGGATTAAGGGCCGAGCAGTACTTC,CASSSGWGLRAEQYF
TRBJ2-7,TRBD1,-,15,TRBV18,TGTGCCAGCTCACTTCGGACAGGGAACGGCCTCGAGCAGTACTTC,CASSLRTGNGLEQYF
TRBJ2-5,-,-,12,TRBV6-6,TGTGCCAGCAGTTACTCATGGGGGACCCAGTACTTC,CASSYSWGTQYF